Sequencing of this T cell receptor (beta chain) was carried out in a study of OX40 agonist ivuxolimab in advanced cancers. Study-wide context: A male proportion of 82.7% was recorded, with mean age about 54 years and range roughly 23 to 79.

Trimming removed 8 bases from V and 9 bases from J; junction bases left unmatched: 5. Looked up from germline, CDR1 is SNHLY and CDR2 is FYNNEI. The CDR3 consists of 13 residues. On this clone itself: Its target is not known.

Whole-study findings and limits: Partial responders treated at 0.1-3.0 mg/kg exhibited clonal expansion among the lowest measured. Which antigen the expanded peripheral T cells recognized is unknown.

Here immunoSEQ multiplex PCR was the method, and the copy in TCRdb shows in-frame clones only, minus some. The sample yields about 43,000 clones, 86% seen once. The sample here was CD4+ or CD8+ T cells sorted from blood, taken in a trial of the OX40 agonist ivuxolimab. The receptor's source is an adult with an advanced solid tumor such as melanoma, head and neck, liver or kidney cancer. V usage is TRBV2 and J usage is TRBJ1-6; 9 bases are a match to TRBD1. CDR3 nucleotide sequence: TGTGCCAGCTGGGACAGGGAGCCTTCACCCCTCCACTTT. Amino acids: CASWDREPSPLHF. The variable domain in full, with the rest retrieved from reference TRBV2 and TRBJ1-6, is EPEVTQTPSHQVTQMGQEVILRCVPISNHLYFYWYRQILGQKVEFLVSFYNNEISEKSEIFDDQFSVERPDGSNFTLKIRSTKLEDSAMYFCASWDREPSPLHFGNGTRLTVT.